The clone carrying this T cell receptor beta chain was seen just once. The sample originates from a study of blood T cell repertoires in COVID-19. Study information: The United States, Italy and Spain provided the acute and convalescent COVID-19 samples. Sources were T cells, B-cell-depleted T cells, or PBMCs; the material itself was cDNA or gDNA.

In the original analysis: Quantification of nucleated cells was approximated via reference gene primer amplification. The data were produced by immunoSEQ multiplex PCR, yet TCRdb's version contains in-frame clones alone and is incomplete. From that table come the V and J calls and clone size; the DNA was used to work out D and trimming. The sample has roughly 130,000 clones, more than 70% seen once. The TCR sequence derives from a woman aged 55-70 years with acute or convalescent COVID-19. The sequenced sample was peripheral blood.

The CDR3 sequence: CASSLGQTPYPGEKLFF. As DNA, the CDR3 is TGCGCCAGCAGCTTGGGCCAGACGCCATACCCAGGTGAAAAACTGTTTTTT. The chain combines TRBV5-1 with TRBJ1-4; D is ambiguous. Germline CDR1 and CDR2: SGHRS and YFSETQ. Trimming shortened V by 0 bases and J by 7 bases, and 19 bases separated the two germline ends. The CDR3 is 17 amino acids.